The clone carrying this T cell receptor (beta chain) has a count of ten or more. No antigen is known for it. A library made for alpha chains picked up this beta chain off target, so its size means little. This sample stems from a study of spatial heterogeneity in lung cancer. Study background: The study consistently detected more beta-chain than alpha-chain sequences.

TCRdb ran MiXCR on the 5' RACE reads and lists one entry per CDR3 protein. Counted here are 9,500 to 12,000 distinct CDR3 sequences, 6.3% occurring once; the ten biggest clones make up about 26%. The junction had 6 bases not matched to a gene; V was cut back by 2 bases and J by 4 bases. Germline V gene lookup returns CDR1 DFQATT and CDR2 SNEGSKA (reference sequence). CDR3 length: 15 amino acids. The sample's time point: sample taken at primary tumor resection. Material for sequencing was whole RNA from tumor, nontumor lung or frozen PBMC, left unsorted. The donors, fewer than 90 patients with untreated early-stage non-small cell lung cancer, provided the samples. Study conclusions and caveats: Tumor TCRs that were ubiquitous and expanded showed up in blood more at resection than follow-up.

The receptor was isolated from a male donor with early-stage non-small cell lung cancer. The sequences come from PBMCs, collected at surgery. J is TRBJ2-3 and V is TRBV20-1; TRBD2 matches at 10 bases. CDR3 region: CSARSSGGASDTQYF. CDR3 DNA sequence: TGCAGTGCTAGATCCAGCGGGGGGGCCTCAGATACGCAGTATTTT.